The T cell receptor beta chain described here comes from a study of cytomegalovirus exposure and HLA in healthy donors. The PCR made use of 60 Vbeta and 13 Jbeta primers. Profiled with immunoSEQ multiplex PCR; TCRdb holds only in-frame clones, not every one. The sample consists of around 190,000 clones, less than 90% of them appearing once. This clone was detected a few times. The CDR3 has 17 residues. The V end lost 6 bases, the J end lost 0 bases, and 19 bases lay between the germline ends. CDR1 is MDHEN and CDR2 is SYDVKM in the germline V gene. This sequence originates from a woman in her thirties in good health and CMV-seronegative. Sequenced: PBMCs. The chain carries TRBV28 and TRBJ2-3; tentatively, D is TRBD2 (5 bases). In DNA form, the CDR3 reads TGTGCCAGCAGCACCCCTTCGGCGGAGGACAGCACAGATACGCAGTATTTT. Translating it yields CASSTPSAEDSTDTQYF.